The next 10 T cell receptor beta chains were all read from a single sample in a study of blood T cell repertoires in COVID-19 (dated by TCRdb to the early 2020s). The library was obtained by the immunoSEQ multiplex PCR assay. In TCRdb, the immuneACCESS table is reduced to in-frame sequences with V and J assigned. These tables do not hold every clone; where another copy was compared, an unresolved V gene accounts for under half, and the others remain unexplained. The sample has roughly 200,000 clones on record, about 88% of them singletons. The leading ten clones occupy about 6.8% of the sample. Sequenced: peripheral blood. The receptors were gathered from a woman in her thirties or forties who had recovered from COVID-19.

The chain carries TRBV28 and TRBJ2-2; a weak D match, TRBD1 (6 bases). From germline, CDR1 is MDHEN and CDR2 SYDVKM. The CDR3 extends over 16 amino acids. Trimming shortened V by 3 bases and J by 0 bases, and 11 bases separated the two germline ends. The CDR3 coding sequence is TGTGCCAGCAGTTTTTCTAGACAGGCGAACACCGGGGAGCTGTTTTTT. As protein: CASSFSRQANTGELFF.

The J gene is TRBJ2-1, the V gene TRBV9; 7 bases fit TRBD1. J gave up 8 bases and V 2 bases, and 7 bases lay outside the gene matches. Germline loops: CDR1 SGDLS, CDR2 YYNGEE. The CDR3 runs 14 residues. The CDR3 DNA sequence: TGTGCCAGCAGCGTCAGAGACAGGGTAGATGAGCAGTTCTTC. Encoded protein: CASSVRDRVDEQFF. Looking up the rest from reference TRBV9 and TRBJ2-1 gives the full variable domain: DSGVTQTPKHLITATGQRVTLRCSPRSGDLSVYWYQQSLDQGLQFLIQYYNGEERAKGNILERFSAQQFPDLHSELNLSSLELGDSALYFCASSVRDRVDEQFFGPGTRLTVL.

The CDR3 DNA sequence: TGTGCCAGCAGTGACCAGACCCTACTAGCGGGAGGAACAGATACGCAGTATTTT. Protein sequence: CASSDQTLLAGGTDTQYF. The rearrangement links TRBV6-1 to TRBJ2-3, with 12 bases that match TRBD2. Germline trimming cut 3 bases from V and 3 bases from J; bases unmatched to any gene: 10. The CDR3 is made up of 18 amino acids. Germline-derived CDR1 and CDR2 are MNHNS and SASEGT.

This chain connects TRBV19 to TRBJ1-1; 11 bases line up with TRBD1. Per germline, CDR1 LNHDA and CDR2 SQIVND (reference sequence). The CDR3 runs 16 residues. V shed 3 bases and J 7 bases; nucleotides not matched to a gene: 10. Written as DNA, the CDR3 is TGTGCCAGTAGTATCCAGGGGGACAGGGGGTTCGATGAAGCTTTCTTT. It encodes CASSIQGDRGFDEAFF. Supplemented by reference TRBV19 and TRBJ1-1, the full variable domain reads DGGITQSPKYLFRKEGQNVTLSCEQNLNHDAMYWYRQDPGQGLRLIYYSQIVNDFQKGDIAEGYSVSREKKESFPLTVTSAQKNPTAFYLCASSIQGDRGFDEAFFGQGTRLTVV.

This sequence joins TRBV27 and TRBJ1-2, with a possible D match to TRBD1 (6 bases). In germline, CDR1 is MNHEY, CDR2 SMNVEV (reference sequence). The CDR3 totals 14 residues. The V end was cut by 6 bases, the J end by 7 bases, with 18 bases between. The CDR3 sequence: CASSHGGAEGGYTF. CDR3 DNA: TGTGCCAGCAGCCACGGGGGGGCTGAGGGTGGCTACACCTTC.

The gene calls are TRBV27 and TRBJ2-2, with 8 nucleotides matching TRBD2. The CDR3 runs 16 residues. The V gene's germline CDR1 is MNHEY and CDR2 SMNVEV (reference sequence). The trim removed 6 bases at V and 0 bases at J, leaving 6 bases unmatched. This CDR3 reads CASRSGGAANTGELFF. CDR3 nucleotides: TGTGCCAGCAGATCGGGGGGGGCGGCGAACACCGGGGAGCTGTTTTTT.

V gene TRBV7-9 combines with J gene TRBJ2-1; D not certain. The V gene lost 5 bases and the J gene lost 15 bases, with 20 bases spanning the gap. Germline V gene data show CDR1 as SEHNR and CDR2 as FQNEAQ (reference sequence). The CDR3 consists of 13 residues. CDR3 bases: TGTGCCAGCAGCCCAAAGACGTCTAGTTTTCCGTTCTTC. The encoded protein is CASSPKTSSFPFF.

This sequence joins TRBV5-4 and TRBJ1-4; 7 bases are a match to TRBD1. This CDR3 spans 15 amino acids. The germline CDR1 and CDR2 sequences are SGHNT and YYREEE (reference sequence). The trim removed 0 bases at V and 6 bases at J, leaving 5 bases unmatched. This CDR3 is CASSLAGTEYEKLFF. DNA of the CDR3: TGTGCCAGCAGCTTGGCCGGGACAGAGTATGAAAAACTGTTTTTT.

The chain couples TRBV5-1 to TRBJ2-3; 7 bases are shared with TRBD2. The CDR3 length is 15 residues. J was trimmed by 3 bases and V by 4 bases; bases with no gene match: 8. CDR1 and CDR2 from the germline V gene are SGHRS and YFSETQ. This CDR3 is CASSLTSEGTDTQYF. As DNA, the CDR3 is TGCGCCAGCAGCCTAACTAGCGAGGGGACAGATACGCAGTATTTT.

The genes are TRBV28 and TRBJ2-3; TRBD2 matches at 10 bases. The length of the CDR3 is 17 residues. Germline V gene sequence: CDR1 MDHEN, CDR2 SYDVKM. With 2 bases clipped from V and 4 bases from J, the junction kept 9 bases outside the gene matches. The CDR3 sequence: CASSLQAGGLAADTQYF. The CDR3 region has the DNA TGTGCCAGCAGTTTACAAGCGGGAGGGTTAGCGGCAGATACGCAGTATTTT. Using reference TRBV28 and TRBJ2-3 for the parts outside the CDR3, the full variable domain is DVKVTQSSRYLVKRTGEKVFLECVQDMDHENMFWYRQDPGLGLRLIYFSYDVKMKEKGDIPEGYSVSREKKERFSLILESASTNQTSMYLCASSLQAGGLAADTQYFGPGTRLTVL.